Shown below are 18 T cell receptor beta chains from a single sample sequenced in a study of T cells after yellow fever vaccination. TCRdb used MiXCR to reprocess the 5' RACE reads, holding one entry per CDR3 protein. This sample has some 600,000 distinct CDR3 sequences, with around 17% found just once. The sequencing used PBMCs, collected about 5 days after the first yellow fever vaccination. These receptors were collected from a man between 18 and 29 years old who received the YFV17D yellow fever vaccine.

This clonotype showed up many times. The chain joins TRBV2 to TRBJ1-2; D gene unclear. Trimming cost V 0 bases and J 8 bases, with 19 bases left between them. CDR1 SNHLY and CDR2 FYNNEI come from the germline V gene. The CDR3 is 16 amino acids. CDR3 in amino acids: CASSEALSWREWGYTF. DNA of the CDR3: TGTGCCAGCAGTGAAGCGCTTTCTTGGAGGGAGTGGGGCTACACCTTC.

This clonotype showed up just once. A much bigger clone sits one base away, suggesting this may be a read error. The chain carries TRBV10-2 and TRBJ2-7; the D gene is possibly TRBD1 (5 bases). CDR3 length: 14 amino acids. V lost 2 bases, J lost 3 bases, and 11 bases lay in between. Germline V CDR1 and CDR2: WSHSY, SAAADI. CDR3 coding DNA: TGCGCCAGCAGTGAGACAGGCGTGAGCTACGAGCAGTACTTC. Its protein is CASSETGVSYEQYF.

In its sample, this clonotype was seen a few times. The V call is TRBV5-1, the J call TRBJ2-1; 9 bases map to TRBD2. This CDR3 is built from 13 residues. In germline, CDR1 is SGHRS, CDR2 YFSETQ. Germline trimming cut 0 bases from V and 9 bases from J; bases unmatched to any gene: 1. CDR3 bases: TGCGCCAGCAGCTTGGGGCGGGGGGGTGAGCAGTTCTTC. Residues: CASSLGRGGEQFF.

V is TRBV6-1 and J is TRBJ2-5, with 8 positions matching TRBD1. Trimming took 7 bases from V and 0 from J; bases not matched to a gene: 4. Germline CDR1 and CDR2: MNHNS and SASEGT. This CDR3 has 14 amino acids. In DNA form, the CDR3 reads TGTGCCAGCACGGACAGGGCTAACCAAGAGACCCAGTACTTC. It codes for CASTDRANQETQYF.

This clonotype has a handful of counts. The CDR3 region has the DNA TGTGCCAGCCTGGACTACAACTCCTACGAGCAGTACTTC. This gives the protein CASLDYNSYEQYF. The chain recombines TRBV6-2 or TRBV6-3 with TRBJ2-7; TRBD2 might be the D (6 bases). The CDR3 has 13 amino acids. V lost 8 bases and J lost 0, with 11 bases in between. Per the germline V gene, CDR1 is MNHEY and CDR2 is SVGEGT.

This clonotype was counted only a few times. The V gene is TRBV20-1, the J gene TRBJ1-3; the D is unclear. The germline V gene has CDR1 DFQATT and CDR2 SNEGSKA (reference sequence). The CDR3 spans 15 residues. Between the trimmed V and J ends, which lost 0 bases and 7 bases, there was a span of 16 bases. The CDR3 DNA is TGCAGTGCTAGAGACCATCGGGGATCAGCCAACACCATATATTTT. This sequence encodes CSARDHRGSANTIYF.

V is TRBV5-1 and J is TRBJ2-7, with D possibly called TRBD1 or TRBD2 (5 bases each). Per the germline V gene, CDR1 is SGHRS and CDR2 is YFSETQ. V was pared by 4 bases and J by 7 bases, with 24 bases between. This CDR3 spans 16 amino acids. The CDR3 DNA sequence: TGCGCCAGCAGCGTAGGGGATGACCGGGGTCGGTGGGAGCAGTACTTC. This codes for CASSVGDDRGRWEQYF.

V usage is TRBV4-1 and J usage is TRBJ2-7; TRBD2 agrees at 8 bases. In germline, CDR1 is MGHRA, CDR2 YSYEKL. V trimming: 4 bases; J trimming: 4 bases; junction bases outside the gene matches: 12. The CDR3 consists of 16 residues. The CDR3 is CASSLELSGAIYEQYF. CDR3 bases: TGCGCCAGCAGCCTCGAACTTAGCGGGGCAATTTACGAGCAGTACTTC.

The chain uses TRBV5-4 and TRBJ2-1; 13 bases match TRBD2. The CDR3 length is 18 residues. V lost 1 base, J lost 0 bases, and 4 bases stayed unmatched. The germline gives CDR1 SGHNT, CDR2 YYREEE (reference sequence). The CDR3 here is CASSLPTSGGSSYNEQFF. The CDR3, as DNA: TGTGCCAGCAGCTTGCCGACTAGCGGGGGGAGCTCCTACAATGAGCAGTTCTTC.

This clonotype was counted between two and nine times. CDR3 amino acids: CSVNGLAGTTNGADTQYF. CDR3 DNA sequence: TGCAGCGTAAACGGTTTGGCCGGGACTACGAATGGGGCAGATACGCAGTATTTT. The chain employs TRBV29-1 and TRBJ2-3; 7 positions agree with TRBD2. The CDR3 is made up of 18 amino acids. With 6 bases clipped from V and 4 bases from J, the junction kept 22 bases outside the gene matches. The germline CDR1 and CDR2 sequences are SQVTM and ANQGSEA.

The chain employs TRBV7-3 and TRBJ2-2; D not certain. V dropped 5 bases and J dropped 5 bases, with 9 bases sitting between them. The V gene's germline CDR1 is SGHTA and CDR2 FQGTGA. The CDR3 extends over 13 amino acids. CDR3 DNA: TGTGCCAGCAGCCCCTACCGGACCGGGGAGCTGTTTTTT. Its translation: CASSPYRTGELFF.

This chain connects TRBV4-1 to TRBJ2-7, with D possibly matching TRBD1 (6 bases). CDR1 MGHRA and CDR2 YSYEKL come from the germline V gene. The ends were cut back, 0 bases at V and 7 bases at J, with 19 bases in the middle. The CDR3 length is 16 residues. The CDR3 loop is CASSQDRQGIIGEQYF. The DNA of the CDR3 is TGCGCCAGCAGCCAAGATCGGCAGGGGATTATTGGGGAGCAGTACTTC.

This clonotype has just a few counts. V gene TRBV12-3 or TRBV12-4 combines with J gene TRBJ1-1, with D unclear. V lost 6 bases to trimming and J lost 3 bases, with 11 bases between them. The CDR3 is made up of 13 amino acids. The DNA for the CDR3 is TGTGCCAGCAGATTCCGCAGGTACACTGAAGCTTTCTTT. It encodes CASRFRRYTEAFF.

V is TRBV6-5 and J is TRBJ1-1; D not certain. The germline CDR1 and CDR2 sequences are MNHEY and SVGAGI. The CDR3 consists of 14 residues. V lost 3 bases and J 4 bases, leaving 12 bases between the germline ends. The CDR3 nucleotides read TGTGCCAGCAGTTATTCACTAGCGGGCACTGAAGCTTTCTTT. This translates into CASSYSLAGTEAFF.

The chain recombines TRBV7-9 with TRBJ2-1; TRBD2 is a possible D gene (6 bases). The V gene's germline CDR1 is SEHNR and CDR2 FQNEAQ (reference sequence). V lost 5 bases, J lost 11 bases, and 13 bases lay in between. There are 12 residues in the CDR3. The CDR3, as DNA: TGTGCCAGCAGCCCAGCGGAGGGCAAGCAGTTCTTC. Translated, it gives CASSPAEGKQFF.

This chain uses TRBV5-1 with TRBJ2-4; 10 bases are shared with TRBD1. There are 15 residues in the CDR3. Germline-derived CDR1 and CDR2 are SGHRS and YFSETQ. The trim removed 0 bases at V and 9 bases at J, leaving 6 bases unmatched. The CDR3 nucleotides read TGCGCCAGCAGCTTGGGGGACAGGGGCCAGGGCATTCAGTACTTC. Translation gives CASSLGDRGQGIQYF.

At least ten counts were recorded for this clonotype. V usage is TRBV20-1 and J usage is TRBJ2-3; no clear D. Trimming removed 3 bases from V and 5 bases from J, with 15 bases in between. The CDR3 sequence is 14 residues long. CDR1 is DFQATT and CDR2 is SNEGSKA in the germline V gene (reference sequence). The CDR3 sequence is CSASRPDGGDTQYF. The CDR3 DNA is TGCAGTGCTAGCCGTCCTGATGGTGGAGATACGCAGTATTTT.

The rearrangement joins TRBV12-5 to TRBJ2-5, with 10 bases identical to TRBD1. In germline, CDR1 is LGHNT, CDR2 FRNRAP. The trim removed 6 bases at V and 3 bases at J, leaving 10 bases unmatched. This CDR3 comprises 16 residues. The CDR3: CASGQYSGTGEETQYF. The CDR3 nucleotides are TGTGCTAGTGGACAGTATTCCGGGACAGGGGAAGAGACCCAGTACTTC. The full variable domain, completed using reference TRBV12-5 and TRBJ2-5, is DARVTQTPRHKVTEMGQEVTMRCQPILGHNTVFWYRQTMMQGLELLAYFRNRAPLDDSGMPKDRFSAEMPDATLATLKIQPSEPRDSAVYFCASGQYSGTGEETQYFGPGTRLLVL.